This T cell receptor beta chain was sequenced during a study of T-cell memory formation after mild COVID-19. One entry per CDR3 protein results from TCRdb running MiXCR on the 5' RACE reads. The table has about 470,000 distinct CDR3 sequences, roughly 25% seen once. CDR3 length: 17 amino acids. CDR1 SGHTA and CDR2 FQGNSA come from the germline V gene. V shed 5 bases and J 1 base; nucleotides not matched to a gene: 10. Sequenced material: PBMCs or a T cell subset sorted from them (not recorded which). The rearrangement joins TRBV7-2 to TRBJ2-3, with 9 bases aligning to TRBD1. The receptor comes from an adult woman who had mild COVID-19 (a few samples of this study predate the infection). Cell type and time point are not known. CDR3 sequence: CASSQQGARYGTDTQYF. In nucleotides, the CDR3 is TGTGCCAGCAGCCAACAGGGGGCGCGATACGGCACAGATACGCAGTATTTT.